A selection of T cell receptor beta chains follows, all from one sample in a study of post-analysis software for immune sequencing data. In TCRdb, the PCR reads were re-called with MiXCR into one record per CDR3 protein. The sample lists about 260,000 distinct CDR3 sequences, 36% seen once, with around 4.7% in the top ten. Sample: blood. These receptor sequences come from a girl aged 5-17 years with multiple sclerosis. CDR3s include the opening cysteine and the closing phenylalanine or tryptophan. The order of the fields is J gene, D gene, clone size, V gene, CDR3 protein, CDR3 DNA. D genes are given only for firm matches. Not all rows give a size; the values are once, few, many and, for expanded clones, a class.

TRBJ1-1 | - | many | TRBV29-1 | CSVEEGHMNTEAFF | TGCAGCGTTGAGGAGGGACACATGAACACTGAAGCTTTCTTT
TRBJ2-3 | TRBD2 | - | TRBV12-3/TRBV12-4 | CASSSSGRAHAQYF | TGTGCCAGCAGTTCTAGCGGGAGGGCGCATGCGCAGTATTTT
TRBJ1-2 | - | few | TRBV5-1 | CASSLDGAGYGYTF | TGCGCCAGCAGCCTGGACGGGGCGGGCTATGGCTACACCTTC
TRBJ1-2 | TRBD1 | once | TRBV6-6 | CACSYPTGRDYGYTF | TGTGCCTGCAGTTACCCGACAGGGAGAGACTATGGCTACACCTTC
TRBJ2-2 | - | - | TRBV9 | CASSVASSGELFF | TGTGCCAGCAGCGTAGCTTCCTCCGGGGAGCTGTTTTTT
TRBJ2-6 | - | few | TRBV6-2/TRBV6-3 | CASAGDGANVLTF | TGTGCCAGCGCAGGGGACGGGGCCAACGTCCTGACTTTC
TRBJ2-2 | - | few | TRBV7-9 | CASSLAGPGELFF | TGTGCCAGCAGCTTAGCGGGTCCCGGGGAGCTGTTTTTT
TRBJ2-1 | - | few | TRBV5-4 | CANSSDPGNEQFF | TGTGCCAACAGCTCGGACCCCGGGAATGAGCAGTTCTTC
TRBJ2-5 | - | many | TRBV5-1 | CASSFQAEQETQYF | TGCGCCAGCAGCTTCCAAGCGGAACAAGAGACCCAGTACTTC
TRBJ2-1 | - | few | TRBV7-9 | CASTQGGGMQQFF | TGTGCCAGCACCCAAGGAGGCGGGATGCAGCAGTTCTTC
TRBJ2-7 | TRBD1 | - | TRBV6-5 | CASSVGQGTYEQYF | TGTGCCAGCAGTGTCGGACAGGGAACCTACGAGCAGTACTTC
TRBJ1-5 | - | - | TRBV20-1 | CSASWAGGNQPQHF | TGCAGTGCCTCTTGGGCTGGGGGCAATCAGCCCCAGCATTTT
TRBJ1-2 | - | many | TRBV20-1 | CSATGEGRGYGYTF | TGCAGTGCTACTGGGGAGGGGCGAGGCTATGGCTACACCTTC
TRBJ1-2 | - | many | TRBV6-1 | CASSESTGANYGYTF | TGTGCCAGCAGTGAATCAACAGGAGCTAACTATGGCTACACCTTC
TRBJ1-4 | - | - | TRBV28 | CASSFFSPEGNEKLFF | TGTGCCAGCAGTTTCTTCTCCCCAGAGGGTAATGAAAAACTGTTTTTT
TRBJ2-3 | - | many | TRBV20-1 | CSARRPMGGGPESDTQYF | TGCAGTGCTAGACGGCCCATGGGGGGGGGGCCGGAGTCAGATACGCAGTATTTT
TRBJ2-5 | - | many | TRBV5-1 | CASSLASGARETQYF | TGCGCCAGCAGCTTGGCCAGTGGAGCTCGGGAGACCCAGTACTTC
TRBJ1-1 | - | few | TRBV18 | CASSPSKQGYTEAFF | TGTGCCAGCTCACCATCAAAACAGGGTTACACTGAAGCTTTCTTT
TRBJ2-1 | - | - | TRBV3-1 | CASSQVLAASSYNEQFF | TGTGCCAGCAGCCAAGTTTTGGCCGCGAGCTCCTACAATGAGCAGTTCTTC
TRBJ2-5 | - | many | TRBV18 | CASSPIWETQYF | TGTGCCAGCTCACCTATTTGGGAGACCCAGTACTTC
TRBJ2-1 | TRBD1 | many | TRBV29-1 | CSSTDRPLGEQFF | TGCAGCAGTACGGACAGGCCTCTGGGTGAGCAGTTCTTC
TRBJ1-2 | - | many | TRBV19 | CASSIHAENYGYTF | TGTGCCAGTAGTATACACGCGGAAAACTATGGCTACACCTTC
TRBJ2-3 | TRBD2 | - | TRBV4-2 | CASSQVAGGGTDTQYF | TGTGCCAGCAGTCAGGTAGCGGGAGGTGGCACAGATACGCAGTATTTT
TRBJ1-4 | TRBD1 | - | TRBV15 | CATSRPLPGQGREKLFF | TGTGCCACCAGCAGACCTCTCCCGGGACAGGGGCGTGAAAAACTGTTTTTT
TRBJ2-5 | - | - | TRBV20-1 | CSAPAPGETQYF | TGCAGTGCTCCGGCCCCGGGAGAGACCCAGTACTTC
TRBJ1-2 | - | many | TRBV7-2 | CASSLFGRAFTF | TGTGCCAGCAGCTTATTTGGCAGGGCCTTCACCTTC
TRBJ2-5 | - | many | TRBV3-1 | CASSQTYSGTQYF | TGTGCCAGCAGCCAGACCTATAGCGGGACCCAGTACTTC
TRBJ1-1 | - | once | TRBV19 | CASTTRWSAEAFF | TGTGCCAGTACCACACGGTGGTCCGCTGAAGCTTTCTTT
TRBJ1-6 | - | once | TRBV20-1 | CSAPYPRGIETSPPHF | TGCAGTGCTCCCTATCCGCGGGGAATCGAGACTTCACCCCCCCACTTT
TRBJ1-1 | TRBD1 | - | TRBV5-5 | CASSSGQGYNTEAFF | TGTGCCAGCAGCTCGGGACAGGGTTATAACACTGAAGCTTTCTTT
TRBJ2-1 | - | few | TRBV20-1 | CSARTASLKSSYNEQFF | TGCAGTGCTAGAACCGCATCACTTAAGAGCTCCTACAATGAGCAGTTCTTC
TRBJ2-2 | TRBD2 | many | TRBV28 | CASSFVGLADANTGELFF | TGTGCCAGCAGTTTTGTTGGGCTAGCGGACGCGAACACCGGGGAGCTGTTTTTT
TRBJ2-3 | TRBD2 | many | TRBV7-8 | CASSLKRDLSDTQYF | TGTGCCAGCAGCTTAAAGCGGGATCTGTCAGATACGCAGTATTTT
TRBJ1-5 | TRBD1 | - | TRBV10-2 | CASTDRANQPQHF | TGCGCCAGCACGGACAGGGCCAATCAGCCCCAGCATTTT
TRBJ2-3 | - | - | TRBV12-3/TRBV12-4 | CASSLQGTDTEYF | TGTGCCAGCAGTTTACAGGGCACAGATACGGAATATTTT
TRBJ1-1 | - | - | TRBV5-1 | CASSRGPGMNTEAFF | TGCGCCAGCAGCCGGGGTCCAGGGATGAACACTGAAGCTTTCTTT
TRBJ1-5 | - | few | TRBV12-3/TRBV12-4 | CASSSQVGGWGQPQHF | TGTGCCAGCAGTTCCCAGGTTGGGGGGTGGGGTCAGCCCCAGCATTTT
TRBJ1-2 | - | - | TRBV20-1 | CSARDGAGYTF | TGCAGTGCTAGAGATGGTGCAGGCTACACCTTC
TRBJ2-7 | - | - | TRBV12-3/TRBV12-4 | CASSPSTTYEQYF | TGTGCCAGCAGCCCCTCAACCACCTACGAGCAGTACTTC
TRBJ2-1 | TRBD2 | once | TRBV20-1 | CSARDGGLAGNNEQFF | TGCAGTGCTAGAGATGGTGGACTAGCGGGAAACAATGAGCAGTTCTTC
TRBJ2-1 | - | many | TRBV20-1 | CSARSRTGLSSYNEQFF | TGCAGTGCTAGAAGTCGAACGGGATTGAGCTCCTACAATGAGCAGTTCTTC
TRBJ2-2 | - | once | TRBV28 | CASSSALGVSNTGELFF | TGTGCCAGCAGTTCGGCGTTGGGGGTTTCTAACACCGGGGAGCTGTTTTTT
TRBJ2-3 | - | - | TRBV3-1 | CASSPYHLGTDTQYF | TGTGCCAGCAGCCCTTACCACCTGGGCACAGATACGCAGTATTTT
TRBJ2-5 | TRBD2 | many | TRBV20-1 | CNARALGAGGPPETQYF | TGCAATGCTAGAGCACTCGGAGCGGGGGGGCCCCCAGAGACCCAGTACTTC
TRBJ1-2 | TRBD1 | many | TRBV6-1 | CASLLVGGAPGGYTF | TGTGCCAGCCTCCTAGTAGGGGGCGCTCCTGGTGGCTACACCTTC
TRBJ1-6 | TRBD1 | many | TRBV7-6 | CASSWGTTGSGSPLHF | TGTGCCAGCAGCTGGGGCACGACAGGGAGTGGCTCACCCCTCCACTTT
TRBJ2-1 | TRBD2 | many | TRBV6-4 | CASSASGGVNEQFF | TGTGCCAGCAGTGCTAGCGGGGGGGTAAATGAGCAGTTCTTC
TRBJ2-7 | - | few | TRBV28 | CASSSGAASSYEQYF | TGTGCCAGCAGCTCCGGGGCAGCGAGCTCCTACGAGCAGTACTTC
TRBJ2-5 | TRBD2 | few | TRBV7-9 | CASKLAGALQETQYF | TGTGCCAGCAAGTTAGCGGGGGCGCTCCAAGAGACCCAGTACTTC
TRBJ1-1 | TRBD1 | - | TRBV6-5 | CASSSDRGDANTEAFF | TGTGCCAGCAGTTCGGACAGGGGAGATGCGAACACTGAAGCTTTCTTT
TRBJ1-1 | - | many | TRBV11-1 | CASSLISGTLNTEAFF | TGTGCCAGCAGCCTAATATCCGGGACACTCAACACTGAAGCTTTCTTT